This T cell receptor beta chain is drawn from a study of blood T cell repertoires in COVID-19. Study-level background: The origin of the acute and convalescent COVID-19 samples was the United States, Italy and Spain. T cells, B-cell-depleted T cells, or PBMCs provided the cDNA or gDNA that served as material.

In the authors' methods: Amplification with reference gene primers provided the estimates of nucleated cell counts. Using immunoSEQ multiplex PCR, the repertoire was profiled, and TCRdb retains in-frame clones only, with some absent. The V and J calls and the clone size are those of that table, but D and trimming were determined from the DNA. The sample shows 100,000 or so clones, roughly 85% of them seen only once. Germline-derived CDR1 and CDR2 are SNHLY and FYNNEI. The CDR3 consists of 13 residues. The ends lost 7 bases at V and 8 bases at J; junction bases unmatched: 4. The J gene is TRBJ1-6, the V gene TRBV2; TRBD1 aligns across 8 bases. Sample: peripheral blood. This TCR was recovered from a man in his fifties or sixties with acute or convalescent COVID-19. CDR3 coding DNA: TGTGCCAGCAACCCGACAGGGGATTCACCCCTCCACTTT. This translates into CASNPTGDSPLHF.